This T cell receptor beta chain originates from a study of blood T cell repertoires in COVID-19. Study background: Samples of COVID-19 (acute and convalescent) were obtained from the United States, Italy and Spain. Sample material is recorded as cDNA or gDNA derived from T cells, B-cell-depleted T cells, or PBMCs.

Only in-frame clones appear in the TCRdb table, and some are missing; sequencing was by immunoSEQ multiplex PCR. Of roughly 80,000 clones listed, 70% to 90% are singletons. CDR3 length: 14 amino acids. V was cut by 5 bases and J by 7 bases, with 17 bases left in between. CDR1 is MRHNA, CDR2 SNTAGT, per germline. Sequencing was carried out using peripheral blood. The chain recombines TRBV6-4 with TRBJ1-1; possibly TRBD1 for D (6 bases). This sequence originates from a woman of 80 years or more with active or convalescent COVID-19. The CDR3 region is CASSPLKRTDEAFF. As DNA, the CDR3 is TGTGCCAGCAGTCCCTTGAAAAGGACAGATGAAGCTTTCTTT.